Listed below are T cell receptor beta chains from one sample, sequenced in a study of molecular identifiers for immune sequencing clone quantification. TCRdb re-derived calls from the PCR reads in MiXCR, one entry per CDR3 protein. The table includes 460,000 or so distinct CDR3 sequences, roughly 26% detected once. The source material was naive CD8+ T cells from blood, with Jurkat cell RNA spiked in. These receptors all stem from a human donor in good health. Some libraries in this study had Jurkat cell RNA spiked in. Both conserved end residues are part of each CDR3. A D gene is named only where the DNA matches it firmly. Size is omitted from some rows. Given values are once, few, many or a class for expanded clones.

>NA|TRBV7-9|few|14|TRBJ1-1
CASSLPEGVTEAFF
TGTGCCAGCAGCTTGCCGGAAGGGGTTACTGAAGCTTTCTTT
>NA|TRBV11-3|NA|13|TRBJ2-7
CASSLASTGEQYF
TGTGCCAGCAGCTTAGCCTCTACGGGTGAGCAGTACTTC
>NA|TRBV5-5|many|15|TRBJ2-6
CASSFGSSGANVLTF
TGTGCCAGCAGCTTTGGGAGCTCTGGGGCCAACGTCCTGACTTTC
>NA|TRBV14|few|14|TRBJ2-7
CASSQDLGTAEQYF
TGTGCCAGCAGCCAAGACTTAGGGACCGCCGAGCAGTACTTC
>NA|TRBV20-1|few|17|TRBJ1-1
CSARDFDRGSWATEAFF
TGCAGTGCTAGAGATTTTGATCGTGGCTCTTGGGCCACTGAAGCTTTCTTT
>TRBD2|TRBV7-6|many|14|TRBJ2-5
CASSFGGGEETQYF
TGTGCCAGCAGCTTTGGCGGGGGGGAAGAGACCCAGTACTTC
>NA|TRBV5-1|few|14|TRBJ2-2
CASSLNPNTGELFF
TGCGCCAGCAGCTTGAATCCGAACACCGGGGAGCTGTTTTTT
>NA|TRBV6-6|NA|17|TRBJ1-5
CASSYPRGGSSNQPQHF
TGTGCCAGCAGTTACCCTAGAGGGGGGAGCAGCAATCAGCCCCAGCATTTT
>NA|TRBV5-4|few|12|TRBJ2-1
CASSAVSNEQFF
TGTGCCAGCAGCGCCGTTTCCAATGAGCAGTTCTTC
>TRBD2|TRBV28|NA|19|TRBJ2-3
CASSLFRTSGSRSTDTQYF
TGTGCCAGCAGTTTATTTCGGACTAGCGGGAGCCGAAGCACAGATACGCAGTATTTT
>NA|TRBV30|few|13|TRBJ1-1
CAWSGAGNTEAFF
TGTGCCTGGAGTGGTGCGGGGAACACTGAAGCTTTCTTT